These 30 T cell receptor beta chains share one sample of origin, sequenced in a study of cytomegalovirus exposure and HLA in healthy donors. The study ran its PCR with 60 Vbeta and 13 Jbeta primers. Generated by immunoSEQ multiplex PCR, the TCRdb table keeps only in-frame clones and is missing some. Of over 150,000 clones listed, about 76% were seen once; the top ten hold 7.4%. Sequencing was performed on PBMCs. All receptors derive from a male donor in good health and CMV-seropositive.

V gene TRBV5-4 combines with J gene TRBJ2-2; 8 bases fit TRBD2. Germline CDR1 SGHNT, CDR2 YYREEE (reference sequence). This CDR3 spans 17 amino acids. V trimming: 4 bases; J trimming: 0 bases; junction bases outside the gene matches: 8. For the CDR3, the DNA is TGTGCCAGCAGCCCGGGGGGGCGGGCGGCGAACACCGGGGAGCTGTTTTTT. Encoded protein: CASSPGGRAANTGELFF.

This clone has a handful of counts. V is TRBV6-1 and J is TRBJ2-7; 7 bases map to TRBD1. CDR1 is MNHNS and CDR2 is SASEGT in the germline V gene. The CDR3 is 14 amino acids. J lost 1 base, V lost 4 bases, and 4 bases had no gene match. The CDR3 here is CASSGQGESYEQYF. The CDR3 DNA reads TGTGCCAGCAGTGGTCAGGGGGAGTCCTACGAGCAGTACTTC.

As concerns this clone: The sample holds other DNA sequences that translate to the same CDR3. The V call is TRBV20-1, the J call TRBJ2-5; D may be TRBD2 (5 bases). CDR3 length: 11 residues. V lost 1 base and J 5 bases, leaving 5 bases between the germline ends. Per germline, CDR1 DFQATT and CDR2 SNEGSKA (reference sequence). The CDR3 sequence: CSARGGETQYF. CDR3 DNA sequence: TGCAGTGCTAGAGGCGGGGAGACCCAGTACTTC.

The chain employs TRBV12-5 and TRBJ2-2, with D maybe TRBD2 (7 bases). V was shortened by 0 bases and J by 2 bases, with 13 bases between the two germline ends. Germline V CDR1 and CDR2: LGHNT, FRNRAP. The CDR3 loop spans 17 amino acids. CDR3 DNA sequence: TGTGCTAGTGGTTTGGTACGAACGGGGGGCAACACCGGGGAGCTGTTTTTT. The encoded protein is CASGLVRTGGNTGELFF.

The chain couples TRBV11-2 to TRBJ1-2, with 9 bases aligning to TRBD1. After removal of 1 base from V and 8 bases from J, the junction contained 8 bases not matched to a gene. Germline assignment: CDR1 SGHAT and CDR2 FQNNGV. CDR3 length: 15 amino acids. CDR3 loop: CASSLGTGGFKGYTF. The CDR3 DNA reads TGTGCCAGCAGCTTAGGAACAGGGGGCTTTAAAGGCTACACCTTC.

A single count supports this clone. The J gene is TRBJ1-6, the V gene TRBV6-5, with D possibly being TRBD1 (5 bases). This CDR3 has 14 residues. Germline lookup yields CDR1 MNHEY and CDR2 SVGAGI. Trimming removed 5 bases from V and 10 bases from J, with 15 bases in between. The DNA of the CDR3 is TGTGCCAGCAGTCCTGGGGGGGGATACTCACCCCTCCACTTT. Amino acids: CASSPGGGYSPLHF.

V usage is TRBV6-5 and J usage is TRBJ1-3, with D perhaps TRBD1 (5 bases). The CDR3 covers 15 residues. Trimming pared 5 bases from V and 0 bases from J, leaving 11 bases between. Germline V gene lookup returns CDR1 MNHEY and CDR2 SVGAGI. CDR3 loop: CASSARGDSGNTIYF. The CDR3 DNA reads as TGTGCCAGCAGTGCGCGGGGGGACTCTGGAAACACCATATATTTT.

The gene calls are TRBV2 and TRBJ2-7; the D gene is possibly TRBD1 (6 bases). CDR1 and CDR2 from the germline V gene are SNHLY and FYNNEI. The CDR3 has 13 residues. Trimming took off 8 bases at V and 3 bases at J, with 14 bases between the two ends. As DNA, the CDR3 is TGTGCCAGCCGAATGTTGGACAGCTACGAGCAGTACTTC. Protein product: CASRMLDSYEQYF.

J is TRBJ2-2 and V is TRBV30; the D gene is possibly TRBD1 (6 bases). The germline V gene encodes CDR1 GTSNPN and CDR2 SVGIG (reference sequence). V was pared by 4 bases and J by 4 bases, with 19 bases between. The CDR3 is 16 residues long. CDR3 sequence: CAWIRQGKVGTGELFF. The CDR3 DNA reads TGTGCCTGGATCCGGCAGGGGAAGGTGGGCACCGGGGAGCTGTTTTTT.

The V and J genes are TRBV2 and TRBJ1-6, with 7 bases identical to TRBD1. Germline V lookup: CDR1 SNHLY, CDR2 FYNNEI. This CDR3 has 13 residues. Trimming took 9 bases from V and 5 from J; bases not matched to a gene: 4. The CDR3 DNA is TGTGCCAGTGCTGACAGGGATAATTCACCCCTCCACTTT. Protein product: CASADRDNSPLHF.

The CDR3 loop is CASSLEGGNTEAFF. CDR3 bases: TGTGCCAGCAGCTTGGAAGGCGGTAACACTGAAGCTTTCTTT. The gene calls are TRBV5-6 and TRBJ1-1; D is unclear. The V end lost 0 bases, the J end lost 2 bases, and 8 bases lay between the germline ends. Germline CDR1 reads SGHDT; CDR2 reads YYEEEE. CDR3 size: 14 residues.

In regard to this clone: The same CDR3 can be traced to other DNA sequences in this sample. The V gene is TRBV5-1, the J gene TRBJ1-1, with unresolved D. Between the trimmed V and J ends, which lost 0 bases and 1 base, there was a span of 4 bases. This CDR3 contains 13 residues. Germline CDR1 SGHRS, CDR2 YFSETQ. The CDR3, as DNA: TGCGCCAGCAGCTTGGCCGGGAACACTGAAGCTTTCTTT. Its translation: CASSLAGNTEAFF.

J is TRBJ2-5 and V is TRBV9; D is perhaps TRBD2 (5 bases). The germline V and J ends were trimmed by 3 bases and 5 bases, with 11 bases remaining between them. CDR3 length: 13 residues. Germline values: CDR1 SGDLS, CDR2 YYNGEE. The CDR3 sequence: CASSGRTGETQYF. DNA of the CDR3: TGTGCCAGCAGCGGGCGGACGGGGGAGACCCAGTACTTC.

This clone was observed a single time. This chain connects TRBV6-5 to TRBJ2-5, with 8 bases lining up with TRBD2. There are 14 residues in the CDR3. Germline trimming cut 6 bases from V and 5 bases from J; bases unmatched to any gene: 8. Germline lookup yields CDR1 MNHEY and CDR2 SVGAGI. The CDR3 is CASSPRGGRETQYF. The CDR3 nucleotides are TGTGCCAGCAGCCCCCGGGGGGGCCGGGAGACCCAGTACTTC.

The V gene is TRBV6-1, the J gene TRBJ2-5; D might be TRBD1 (6 bases). Trimming cost V 2 bases and J 5 bases, with 12 bases left between them. Per germline, CDR1 MNHNS and CDR2 SASEGT. The CDR3 spans 14 residues. For the CDR3, the DNA is TGTGCCAGCAGTGAACAGGGGCTCGGGGAGACCCAGTACTTC. Its translation: CASSEQGLGETQYF.

The chain carries TRBV6-6 and TRBJ1-5; perhaps TRBD1 as D (6 bases). CDR3 length: 13 residues. Germline CDR1 is MNHNY and CDR2 is SVGAGI (reference sequence). V lost 8 bases and J 3 bases, leaving 11 bases between the germline ends. CDR3 nucleotide sequence: TGTGCCAGCGGGGGCTGGGTCAATCAGCCCCAGCATTTT. Protein product: CASGGWVNQPQHF.

The V call is TRBV19, the J call TRBJ1-6; D gene ambiguous. V lost 1 base and J 5 bases, leaving 9 bases between the germline ends. CDR1 LNHDA and CDR2 SQIVND come from the germline V gene (reference sequence). CDR3 length: 15 residues. The CDR3 sequence: CASSIGNGDNSPLHF. The CDR3 DNA sequence: TGTGCCAGTAGTATAGGAAACGGTGATAATTCACCCCTCCACTTT.

This sequence joins TRBV30 and TRBJ1-2; the match to TRBD1 covers 8 bases. The CDR3 length is 13 residues. Germline values: CDR1 GTSNPN, CDR2 SVGIG (reference sequence). With 0 bases clipped from V and 5 bases from J, the junction kept 2 bases outside the gene matches. The CDR3 reads CAWSVDRGYGYTF. The CDR3 bases are TGTGCCTGGAGTGTAGACAGGGGATATGGCTACACCTTC.

This clone has more than one count but fewer than ten. The chain links TRBV10-2 to TRBJ2-7; 9 bases line up with TRBD1. Looked up from germline, CDR1 is WSHSY and CDR2 is SAAADI. V was clipped by 7 bases and J by 2 bases; unmatched bases: 9. The CDR3 loop spans 15 amino acids. In DNA form, the CDR3 reads TGCGCCAGCAAGCTGGGGACAGGGTATACCTACGAGCAGTACTTC. Amino acids: CASKLGTGYTYEQYF.

The chain couples TRBV20-1 to TRBJ1-1, with 8 bases lining up with TRBD1. V lost 6 bases and J lost 11; bases outside the gene matches: 8. This CDR3 region has 11 residues. The germline V gene has CDR1 DFQATT and CDR2 SNEGSKA (reference sequence). The CDR3 nucleotides are TGCAGTGCCCCACAGGGGGGGAGGGCTTTCTTT. Translated: CSAPQGGRAFF.

The chain couples TRBV6-5 to TRBJ1-5, with TRBD1 matching 11 bases. V shed 6 bases and J 3 bases; nucleotides not matched to a gene: 4. Germline V gene lookup returns CDR1 MNHEY and CDR2 SVGAGI. The CDR3 totals 15 residues. CDR3 in DNA: TGTGCCAGCAGAGTGGACAGGGGGCTCAATCAGCCCCAGCATTTT. It codes for CASRVDRGLNQPQHF.

This chain links TRBV9 with TRBJ2-5; TRBD2 aligns across 8 bases. CDR1 SGDLS and CDR2 YYNGEE come from the germline V gene. This CDR3 comprises 16 residues. V gave up 3 bases and J gave up 5 bases; unmatched junction bases: 12. The CDR3 loop is CASSATGTRGGETQYF. Here the CDR3 DNA reads TGTGCCAGCAGCGCCACCGGGACTAGGGGGGGGGAGACCCAGTACTTC.

This chain connects TRBV30 to TRBJ2-7; the match to TRBD1 covers 12 bases. This CDR3 is built from 14 residues. The ends lost 2 bases at V and 6 bases at J; junction bases unmatched: 5. Germline V gene sequence: CDR1 GTSNPN, CDR2 SVGIG (reference sequence). The CDR3 bases are TGTGCCTGGAGTTACGGGACAGGGGGCGGCGAGCAGTACTTC. Translation gives CAWSYGTGGGEQYF.

V usage is TRBV9 and J usage is TRBJ2-3, with TRBD2 matching 8 bases. Unmatched junction bases numbered 3, after V lost 1 base and J lost 5 bases. The CDR3 has 14 residues. Germline CDR1 SGDLS, CDR2 YYNGEE. CDR3 nucleotide sequence: TGTGCCAGCAGCGTAAGCGGGGGACTAGATACGCAGTATTTT. This translates into CASSVSGGLDTQYF.

The sample holds a few counts of this clone. The chain carries TRBV18 and TRBJ1-1, with a possible D match to TRBD1 (5 bases). The CDR3 sequence is 15 residues long. Germline V gene sequence: CDR1 KGHSH, CDR2 LQKENI. V was clipped by 5 bases and J by 0 bases, with 13 bases between them. The CDR3 region is CASSAGLGLNTEAFF. For the CDR3, the DNA is TGTGCCAGCTCAGCAGGGTTGGGTTTGAACACTGAAGCTTTCTTT.

The table lists this clone with a few counts. This sequence joins TRBV5-1 and TRBJ2-7; possibly TRBD1 for D (6 bases). The germline V gene has CDR1 SGHRS and CDR2 YFSETQ. The CDR3 totals 16 residues. V gave up 0 bases and J gave up 1 base, with 14 bases separating them. The DNA of the CDR3 is TGCGCCAGCAGCTTGGCCGGGTCAGGGGCGTCCTACGAGCAGTACTTC. It is translated as CASSLAGSGASYEQYF.

The chain links TRBV9 to TRBJ2-5; TRBD2 matches 9 bases. With V trimmed by 4 bases and J by 5 bases, 9 bases remained unmatched. The germline V gene encodes CDR1 SGDLS and CDR2 YYNGEE. The length of the CDR3 is 15 residues. This CDR3 is CASSPEAGGAETQYF. CDR3 in DNA: TGTGCCAGCAGCCCAGAAGCGGGGGGAGCGGAGACCCAGTACTTC.

The chain combines TRBV4-1 with TRBJ1-1; the match to TRBD1 covers 8 bases. Germline-derived CDR1 and CDR2 are MGHRA and YSYEKL. The CDR3 extends over 15 amino acids. V trimming: 0 bases; J trimming: 6 bases; junction bases outside the gene matches: 6. CDR3 loop: CASSQDGQGASEAFF. DNA of the CDR3: TGCGCCAGCAGCCAAGATGGGCAGGGGGCCTCTGAAGCTTTCTTT.

The CDR3 coding sequence is TGTGCCAGCAGCCAAGATCTAGCGGGCTCCTACGAGCAGTACTTC. The encoded protein is CASSQDLAGSYEQYF. This sequence joins TRBV4-2 and TRBJ2-7; 8 bases fit TRBD2. J gave up 0 bases and V 0 bases, and 1 base lay outside the gene matches. In germline, CDR1 is LGHNA, CDR2 YNFKEQ. The CDR3 is 15 amino acids.

The rearrangement joins TRBV2 to TRBJ1-1; 9 nucleotides align to TRBD1. Looked up from germline, CDR1 is SNHLY and CDR2 is FYNNEI. The CDR3 runs to 12 residues. The V gene end was trimmed by 6 bases and the J gene end by 7 bases; junction bases not matched to a gene: 3. The CDR3, as DNA: TGTGCCAGCAGGACAGGGGGGGGTGAAGCTTTCTTT. Its translation is CASRTGGGEAFF.